Below, 6 T cell receptor beta chains from the same sample are listed, as sequenced in a study of identifying expanded T cells in peripheral blood. Some clones are missing from TCRdb's copy, which holds only in-frame ones; the method was immunoSEQ multiplex PCR. The table lists around 100,000 clones, more than 85% of them singletons. What was sequenced was blood. Receptor source: a person between 18 and 70 years old in good health.

The chain links TRBV2 to TRBJ2-5; 10 bases are a match to TRBD1. The V and J ends lost 8 bases and 5 bases, in that order; junction bases with no gene match: 8. The CDR3 runs to 14 residues. The germline gives CDR1 SNHLY, CDR2 FYNNEI. CDR3 in DNA: TGTGCCAGCGGTCGACAGGGGGCGCGGGAGACCCAGTACTTC. As protein: CASGRQGARETQYF.

V gene TRBV19 combines with J gene TRBJ2-7; 7 bases are a match to TRBD1. Germline CDR1 reads LNHDA; CDR2 reads SQIVND (reference sequence). J was trimmed by 2 bases and V by 5 bases; bases with no gene match: 9. The CDR3 runs 15 residues. Written as DNA, the CDR3 is TGTGCCAGTAGTGTAACCGGGACAGCTCCCTACGAGCAGTACTTC. Translated: CASSVTGTAPYEQYF. Supplemented by reference TRBV19 and TRBJ2-7, the full variable domain reads DGGITQSPKYLFRKEGQNVTLSCEQNLNHDAMYWYRQDPGQGLRLIYYSQIVNDFQKGDIAEGYSVSREKKESFPLTVTSAQKNPTAFYLCASSVTGTAPYEQYFGPGTRLTVT.

The sample holds one count of this clone. The chain recombines TRBV27 with TRBJ2-5; D uncertain. Germline values: CDR1 MNHEY, CDR2 SMNVEV (reference sequence). The CDR3 extends over 12 amino acids. V dropped 4 bases and J dropped 5 bases, with 8 bases sitting between them. The CDR3 nucleotides read TGTGCCAGCAGTTCCGGGCCGGAGACCCAGTACTTC. It specifies CASSSGPETQYF.

The genes are TRBV29-1 and TRBJ2-5, with D perhaps matching TRBD1 (6 bases). CDR1 is SQVTM, CDR2 ANQGSEA, per germline. This CDR3 contains 13 residues. The V end lost 8 bases, the J end lost 6 bases, and 19 bases lay between the germline ends. The CDR3 is CSSLLGQRKTQYF. Here the CDR3 DNA reads TGCAGCTCCCTCCTTGGACAGCGGAAGACCCAGTACTTC.

This chain connects TRBV27 to TRBJ1-4; TRBD1 matches 7 bases. Germline V gene lookup returns CDR1 MNHEY and CDR2 SMNVEV (reference sequence). There are 15 residues in the CDR3. Unmatched junction bases numbered 9, after V lost 6 bases and J lost 5 bases. The CDR3 spells CASSHGTEPNEKLFF. The CDR3 DNA reads TGTGCCAGCAGCCATGGGACAGAACCAAATGAAAAACTGTTTTTT.

This CDR3 is CASSLVSNRRGDTQYF. The DNA of the CDR3 is TGTGCCAGCAGCTTAGTTTCTAACCGCCGTGGGGATACGCAGTATTTT. The chain carries TRBV7-2 and TRBJ2-3; unclear D gene. Germline loops: CDR1 SGHTA, CDR2 FQGNSA. CDR3 length: 16 residues. V dropped 1 base and J dropped 6 bases, with 17 bases sitting between them.